The rows below give T cell receptor beta chains drawn from one sample of a study of blood T cells in healthy people across ages. TCRdb processed the 5' RACE reads anew with MiXCR; each CDR3 protein has one entry. Of 910,000 or so distinct CDR3 sequences listed, about 51% are singletons. The source material was blood. All receptors derive from a woman in her fifties or sixties in good health. Both conserved end residues are part of each CDR3. Each record gives: V gene, J gene, D gene, clone size, CDR3 DNA, CDR3 protein. The D gene is left open where the match is weak. The listing skips clone size in some rows; elsewhere it reads once, few, many or a size class.

V gene: TRBV18
J gene: TRBJ2-2
D gene: NA
clone size: NA
CDR3 DNA: TGTGCCAGCTCAGGGACTCAGACCGGGGAGCTGTTTTTT
CDR3 protein: CASSGTQTGELFF

V gene: TRBV2
J gene: TRBJ2-4
D gene: NA
clone size: NA
CDR3 DNA: TGTGCCAGCAGTGACGAACAGGGAGCCAAAAACATTCAGTACTTC
CDR3 protein: CASSDEQGAKNIQYF

V gene: TRBV20-1
J gene: TRBJ2-4
D gene: NA
clone size: NA
CDR3 DNA: TGCAGTGCCCCCGCTGTGGGAGATGTTTGGCAGTACTTC
CDR3 protein: CSAPAVGDVWQYF

V gene: TRBV20-1
J gene: TRBJ2-1
D gene: TRBD1
clone size: NA
CDR3 DNA: TGCAGTGCTAGGGACCGGGACAGGGTCCACAATGAGCAGTTCTTC
CDR3 protein: CSARDRDRVHNEQFF

V gene: TRBV5-1
J gene: TRBJ2-7
D gene: NA
clone size: NA
CDR3 DNA: TGCGCCAGCAGCGTCCCCGGAGGGGGCGCGTTAAACGAGCAGTACTTC
CDR3 protein: CASSVPGGGALNEQYF

V gene: TRBV27
J gene: TRBJ2-7
D gene: NA
clone size: few
CDR3 DNA: TGTGCCAGCAGTTTTACGACCCGAGGGGGATCCTACGAGCAGTACTTC
CDR3 protein: CASSFTTRGGSYEQYF

V gene: TRBV29-1
J gene: TRBJ2-3
D gene: TRBD1
clone size: NA
CDR3 DNA: TGCAGCGTTCTTACAGGGGGGACTAGCACAGATACGCAGTATTTT
CDR3 protein: CSVLTGGTSTDTQYF

V gene: TRBV20-1
J gene: TRBJ2-1
D gene: TRBD2
clone size: NA
CDR3 DNA: TGCAGTGCTAGGTACTTTAGGTCGCTAGCGGGGCCGTCCTACAATGAGCAGTTCTTC
CDR3 protein: CSARYFRSLAGPSYNEQFF

V gene: TRBV10-1
J gene: TRBJ1-6
D gene: TRBD1
clone size: NA
CDR3 DNA: TGCGCCAGTTATCCGGGACAGGATAATTCACCCCTCCACTTT
CDR3 protein: CASYPGQDNSPLHF

V gene: TRBV7-2
J gene: TRBJ2-1
D gene: TRBD1
clone size: NA
CDR3 DNA: TGTGCCAGCAGCTCCCGGGACAGGGGGCACAATGAGCAGTTCTTC
CDR3 protein: CASSSRDRGHNEQFF

V gene: TRBV2
J gene: TRBJ1-2
D gene: NA
clone size: NA
CDR3 DNA: TGTGCCAGCAGTGACCGGGGCTTAAACTATGGCTACACCTTC
CDR3 protein: CASSDRGLNYGYTF

V gene: TRBV4-3
J gene: TRBJ2-7
D gene: TRBD1
clone size: NA
CDR3 DNA: TGCGCCAGCAGCCAAAAATGGGACAGCTCCTACGAGCAGTACTTC
CDR3 protein: CASSQKWDSSYEQYF

V gene: TRBV7-7
J gene: TRBJ2-3
D gene: NA
clone size: NA
CDR3 DNA: TGTGCCAGCAGCCCGGGACACAACACAGATACGCAGTATTTT
CDR3 protein: CASSPGHNTDTQYF

V gene: TRBV9
J gene: TRBJ2-1
D gene: TRBD1
clone size: NA
CDR3 DNA: TGTGCCAGCAGCGCCCCCGGGACAGGAGCATACAATGAGCAGTTCTTC
CDR3 protein: CASSAPGTGAYNEQFF